Sequencing of this T cell receptor beta chain was carried out in a study of graft-versus-host responses after intestinal transplantation. Data came from immunoSEQ multiplex PCR; TCRdb stores just in-frame clones and leaves some out. The profile shows under 30,000 clones, 90% to 95% of them singletons. The CDR3 is 15 residues long. Looked up from germline, CDR1 is MNHEY and CDR2 is SMNVEV (reference sequence). The junction had 7 bases not matched to a gene; V was cut back by 4 bases and J by 5 bases. The J gene is TRBJ1-2, the V gene TRBV27; 10 bases agree with TRBD1. The sequencing used PBMCs, collected roughly 38 days after intestinal transplant. This TCR was sampled from a human patient who received an intestinal transplant, so some T cells may come from the graft donor. The chain's CDR3 is CASSSNPGQGYGYTF. The DNA of the CDR3 is TGTGCCAGCAGTTCCAACCCGGGACAGGGGTATGGCTACACCTTC.